This TCR beta chain came from a study of blood T cell repertoires in COVID-19 (TCRdb year 2020). Context from the whole study: Samples covering the acute and convalescent phases of COVID-19 were provided by collaborators in the United States, Italy and Spain. The material from the prospective study consisted of cDNA or gDNA derived from T cells, B-cell-depleted T cells, or PBMCs. Subjects who had been exposed to COVID-19, were actively infected with it, or had recovered from it provided the deeply sampled blood TCRbeta repertoires that made up the dataset. The repertoires were released in a freely available public database intended as a resource for research on the immune response to SARS-CoV-2. Samples were obtained from the ongoing ImmuneRACE study (first 160 participants) and from 1,254 subjects provided by 6 global collaborators. The sample metadata nearly always contained a de-identified subject ID, COVID-19 status, age in years and sex. Where available, HLA class I and class II types were obtained from metadata supplied by the sample provider rather than from assay-based typing. Summary of the overall study and its limitations: The quantity of clinical and demographic metadata differed by source and by participant and was supplied without curation.

TCRbeta CDR3 regions were amplified from genomic DNA by means of the immunoSEQ Assay, a bias-controlled multiplex PCR. Turning to the authors' computational methods: The number of nucleated cells in each sample was estimated by amplification of reference gene primers within the assay. To quantify the absolute abundance of each unique TCRbeta CDR3 rearrangement, sequence reads were collapsed and filtered. For each sample, productive Simpson clonality was calculated by taking the square root of Simpson's diversity index across productive rearrangements. TCRdb stores this immuneACCESS table with in-frame sequences only. Part of the clones is absent; in the studies checked, under half of the shortfall reflects unresolved V genes, and no reason is known for the rest. V, J and clone size reflect that table, while D and trimming were determined from the DNA. The sample contains 55,000 to 90,000 clones, roughly 86% of them found a single time. Around 13% of the sample rests with the top ten.

Note on this clone: Its antigen is not yet known. No qualities accompany the bases; no much larger clone lies one base away.

Each collaborating institution followed its own protocols to collect whole blood in K2EDTA tubes. For TCRbeta analysis, collaborators shipped samples as frozen whole blood, isolated PBMCs, or DNA extracted from either of those sample types. Sequenced input: peripheral blood. This TCR was recovered from a woman aged 60-75 years with acute or convalescent COVID-19.

The nucleotides read TGCGCCAGCAGCGCGACGGGACAGGGGGGCGGCTACACCTTC. Translated, it reads CASSATGQGGGYTF. The chain is encoded by TRBV5-1 joined to TRBJ1-2; 11 middle bases align to TRBD1. The CDR3 covers 14 residues, taking in both the cysteine and the phenylalanine. The kept DNA is CDR3 alone, 42 bases in frame from the first base. V lost 4 bases and J lost 8 bases, and the count of bases not matched to a germline gene is 7. CDR1 and CDR2 were assigned from the germline V gene as SGHRS and YFSETQ. Joined to the reference TRBV5-1 and TRBJ1-2 proteins, this CDR3 gives the full variable domain: KAGVTQTPRYLIKTRGQQVTLSCSPISGHRSVSWYQQTPGQGLQFLFEYFSETQRNKGNFPGRFSGRQFSNSRSEMNVSTLELGDSALYLCASSATGQGGGYTFGSGTRLTVV.